The T cell receptor beta chain under discussion was sequenced for a study of blood T cell repertoires in COVID-19. On the study more broadly: Both acute and convalescent COVID-19 samples were obtained from the United States, Italy and Spain. T cells, B-cell-depleted T cells, or PBMCs supplied cDNA or gDNA.

The assay was immunoSEQ multiplex PCR, and TCRdb's table has in-frame clones only and misses some. The sample has hundreds of thousands of clones, approximately 90% seen once. Participants spanned ages roughly 18 to 95 years and resided in some 22 US areas. Germline lookup yields CDR1 SQVTM and CDR2 ANQGSEA. The CDR3 spans 13 residues. V lost 6 bases to trimming and J lost 4 bases, with 12 bases between them. The TCR was taken from a man aged 40-55 years who had recovered from COVID-19. The source material was PBMCs or T cells enriched from blood (not recorded which). The chain combines TRBV29-1 with TRBJ1-4; D remains ambiguous. DNA for the CDR3: TGCAGCGTCGGGTTAGAGGGTAATGAAAAACTGTTTTTT. It is translated as CSVGLEGNEKLFF.